The text below deals with one T cell receptor beta chain. These data come from a study of cytomegalovirus exposure and HLA in healthy donors. The PCR used 60 Vbeta and 13 Jbeta primers. Clones were read by immunoSEQ multiplex PCR, and TCRdb kept only the in-frame ones, dropping some. The sample has fewer than 250,000 clones, roughly 80% seen once. CDR3 length: 16 residues. Germline V lookup: CDR1 LGHNA, CDR2 YNFKEQ. After removal of 0 bases from V and 0 bases from J, the junction contained 0 bases not matched to a gene. The sample comprised PBMCs. This sequence was found in a man aged 35 to 55 in good health and CMV-seropositive. The V call is TRBV4-2, the J call TRBJ2-7; 12 nucleotides match TRBD2. CDR3 region: CASSQETSGSSYEQYF. The CDR3, as DNA: TGTGCCAGCAGCCAAGAGACTAGCGGGAGCTCCTACGAGCAGTACTTC.